This TCR beta chain was captured in a study of blood T cell repertoires in COVID-19. The CDR3 runs to 17 residues. The V gene's germline CDR1 is SEHNR and CDR2 FQNEAQ (reference sequence). The V end lost 5 bases, the J end lost 0 bases, and 18 bases lay between the germline ends. Participants were aged roughly 18 to 100 years from roughly 26 US areas. Study processing details: Using reference gene primer amplification, nucleated cell counts were estimated. Using immunoSEQ multiplex PCR, the repertoire was profiled, and TCRdb retains in-frame clones only, with some absent. That table is the source of V, J and clone size, and D and trimming were worked out from the DNA. The table includes some 200,000 clones, about four fifths detected once.

This receptor was identified in a woman between 45 and 60 years old who had been exposed to COVID-19. The chain is built from TRBV7-9 and TRBJ2-3; D not resolved. The sample comprised PBMCs or T cells enriched from blood (not recorded which). The CDR3 region has the DNA TGTGCCAGCAGCCCCCCCCGTCTTCAACGGAGCACAGATACGCAGTATTTT. Its translation: CASSPPRLQRSTDTQYF.